What follows are 21 T cell receptor beta chains derived from one specimen sequenced in a study of OX40 agonist ivuxolimab in advanced cancers. Method: immunoSEQ multiplex PCR; TCRdb's copy keeps in-frame clones and lacks some. The sample records about 34,000 clones, about four fifths being singletons. The starting material was CD4+ or CD8+ T cells sorted from blood, obtained in a trial of the OX40 agonist ivuxolimab. Source of these receptors: an adult with an advanced solid tumor such as melanoma, head and neck, liver or kidney cancer.

V usage is TRBV14 and J usage is TRBJ2-7, with D perhaps being TRBD1 or TRBD2 (7 bases each). The CDR3 length is 16 residues. Germline V gives CDR1 SGHDN, CDR2 FVKESK. Trimming took 6 bases from V and 1 from J, leaving 19 bases between them. CDR3 in amino acids: CASSPPGRGLSYEQYF. The CDR3 nucleotides read TGTGCCAGCAGTCCCCCAGGGAGGGGGCTTTCCTACGAGCAGTACTTC.

This sequence joins TRBV6-5 and TRBJ1-3; TRBD1 matches 7 bases. The CDR3 has 15 residues. V dropped 6 bases and J dropped 3; count of bases not matched to a gene: 8. Germline V gene data show CDR1 as MNHEY and CDR2 as SVGAGI. This CDR3 is CASSPGTVIGNTIYF. In DNA, the CDR3 is TGTGCCAGCAGCCCCGGGACAGTCATTGGAAACACCATATATTTT.

This clone appeared once. The genes are TRBV7-9 and TRBJ2-7; 10 nucleotides match TRBD2. Germline CDR1 is SEHNR and CDR2 is FQNEAQ (reference sequence). The CDR3 extends over 15 amino acids. V was clipped by 5 bases and J by 5 bases; unmatched bases: 9. The CDR3 sequence: CASSPSGGRDHEQYF. The CDR3 nucleotides read TGTGCCAGCAGCCCTAGCGGGGGCAGGGACCACGAGCAGTACTTC.

The chain joins TRBV14 to TRBJ2-7; the match to TRBD1 covers 9 bases. In germline, CDR1 is SGHDN, CDR2 FVKESK. This CDR3 contains 17 residues. With 5 bases clipped from V and 1 base from J, the junction kept 12 bases outside the gene matches. The CDR3 region is CASSYGQGRRKSYEQYF. CDR3 in DNA: TGTGCCAGCAGCTACGGACAGGGGAGAAGAAAGTCCTACGAGCAGTACTTC.

The J gene is TRBJ1-5, the V gene TRBV5-5; possible D gene TRBD1, 5 bases. Trimming shortened V by 4 bases and J by 2 bases, and 7 bases separated the two germline ends. The germline gives CDR1 SGHKS, CDR2 YYEKEE (reference sequence). This CDR3 is built from 13 residues. The CDR3 protein is CASSPQGNQPQHF. The CDR3 DNA reads as TGTGCCAGCAGCCCACAGGGCAATCAGCCCCAGCATTTT.

The rearrangement uses TRBV12-1 and TRBJ1-1. TRBV12-1 is given as a pseudogene. CDR3 length equals 17 residues. In DNA, the CDR3 is TGTGCCAGCAGCTTACTGGACGGGCAAATGGTGAACACTGAAGCTTTCTTT. It specifies CASSLLDGQMVNTEAFF.

This chain joins TRBV11-3 and TRBJ2-5; weak D call: TRBD1 (6 bases). Germline values: CDR1 SGHNT, CDR2 YENEEA. The CDR3 extends over 15 amino acids. V lost 3 bases and J 5 bases, leaving 16 bases between the germline ends. The CDR3 reads CASSFGQSGRETQYF. CDR3 nucleotide sequence: TGTGCCAGCAGCTTTGGACAGTCAGGACGGGAGACCCAGTACTTC. The whole variable domain, filled in from reference TRBV11-3 and TRBJ2-5, reads EAGVVQSPRYKIIEKKQPVAFWCNPISGHNTLYWYLQNLGQGPELLIRYENEEAVDDSQLPKDRFSAERLKGVDSTLKIQPAELGDSAVYLCASSFGQSGRETQYFGPGTRLLVL.

The rearrangement uses TRBV5-1 and TRBJ2-1; TRBD1 matches 7 bases. With 0 bases clipped from V and 11 bases from J, the junction kept 2 bases outside the gene matches. The CDR3 consists of 12 residues. Germline CDR1 is SGHRS and CDR2 is YFSETQ. The CDR3 DNA sequence: TGCGCCAGCAGCTTGGGACAGGGTCAGCAGTTCTTC. Translating it yields CASSLGQGQQFF. The whole variable domain, filled in from reference TRBV5-1 and TRBJ2-1, reads KAGVTQTPRYLIKTRGQQVTLSCSPISGHRSVSWYQQTPGQGLQFLFEYFSETQRNKGNFPGRFSGRQFSNSRSEMNVSTLELGDSALYLCASSLGQGQQFFGPGTRLTVL.

V gene TRBV18 combines with J gene TRBJ2-7, with D tentatively TRBD2 (5 bases). The ends were cut back, 3 bases at V and 7 bases at J, with 19 bases in the middle. Germline values: CDR1 KGHSH, CDR2 LQKENI. The CDR3 has 15 residues. CDR3 bases: TGTGCCAGCTCACCGGACGGGAAGTCTGTGCGAGAGCAGTACTTC. This translates into CASSPDGKSVREQYF.

This rearrangement joins TRBV11-2 to TRBJ2-5; either TRBD1 or TRBD2 may supply D (6 bases each). The V gene lost 5 bases and the J gene lost 5 bases, with 24 bases spanning the gap. CDR3 length: 17 amino acids. Germline V lookup: CDR1 SGHAT, CDR2 FQNNGV. CDR3 nucleotides: TGTGCCAGCAGCCCATGGGCAGGGGCGGAGGGAGAGGAGACCCAGTACTTC. Protein sequence: CASSPWAGAEGEETQYF.

This clone was recorded once. V is TRBV6-1 and J is TRBJ1-6, with 8 bases aligning to TRBD1. The CDR3 loop spans 14 amino acids. Germline CDR1 and CDR2: MNHNS and SASEGT. Unmatched junction bases numbered 5, after V lost 6 bases and J lost 7 bases. The CDR3 DNA is TGTGCCAGCAGAAGGACAGGGTCAAATTCACCCCTCCACTTT. This codes for CASRRTGSNSPLHF.

The chain uses TRBV11-2 and TRBJ2-1; a possible D gene is TRBD1 (5 bases). This CDR3 comprises 11 residues. CDR1 and CDR2 (germline): SGHAT, FQNNGV. Trimming cost V 7 bases and J 4 bases, with 5 bases left between them. The CDR3 loop reads CASKGYNEQFF. The CDR3, as DNA: TGTGCCAGCAAGGGGTACAATGAGCAGTTCTTC.

This sequence joins TRBV7-2 and TRBJ2-1, with 14 nucleotides matching TRBD2. V trimming: 6 bases; J trimming: 4 bases; junction bases outside the gene matches: 5. The germline V gene encodes CDR1 SGHTA and CDR2 FQGNSA. This CDR3 has 16 residues. CDR3 sequence: CASSWTSGRNYNEQFF. The CDR3 DNA sequence: TGTGCCAGCAGTTGGACTAGCGGGAGGAATTACAATGAGCAGTTCTTC.

The chain recombines TRBV5-1 with TRBJ2-1; TRBD2 might be the D (6 bases). The V end was cut by 1 base, the J end by 6 bases, with 17 bases between. Germline-derived CDR1 and CDR2 are SGHRS and YFSETQ. The CDR3 contains 16 residues. The CDR3 region is CASSLFFGSSGNEQFF. The DNA for the CDR3 is TGCGCCAGCAGCTTGTTTTTCGGGAGTAGTGGCAATGAGCAGTTCTTC.

The V call is TRBV7-2, the J call TRBJ2-7, with 7 bases that match TRBD2. This CDR3 comprises 17 residues. Germline V gene lookup returns CDR1 SGHTA and CDR2 FQGNSA. The V segment lost 3 bases and the J segment 2 bases; nucleotides outside the gene matches: 13. The CDR3 loop reads CASSLSGNLYGAYEQYF. The CDR3 DNA reads as TGTGCCAGCAGCTTGAGCGGGAATTTATATGGGGCCTACGAGCAGTACTTC.

This chain uses TRBV5-1 with TRBJ2-1, with D perhaps assigned TRBD1 or TRBD2 (5 bases each). The CDR3 has 14 amino acids. Trimming cost V 7 bases and J 9 bases, with 20 bases left between them. From germline, CDR1 is SGHRS and CDR2 YFSETQ. The CDR3 region has the DNA TGCGCCAGCCAGCTGGGACCCAAGGACCGTGAGCAGTTCTTC. Translation: CASQLGPKDREQFF.

The chain has TRBV5-8 and TRBJ1-3; the D is unclear. CDR1 SGHTS and CDR2 YDEGEE come from the germline V gene. Trimming shortened V by 2 bases and J by 4 bases, and 13 bases separated the two germline ends. The CDR3 covers 15 residues. The CDR3 bases are TGTGCCAGCAGCTTCAGGAATCACGGGGGAAACACCATATATTTT. Amino acid sequence: CASSFRNHGGNTIYF.

The V call is TRBV7-3, the J call TRBJ2-6; unclear D gene. Trimming left V 5 bases short and J 2 bases short, with 10 bases between. The CDR3 extends over 15 amino acids. The V gene's germline CDR1 is SGHTA and CDR2 FQGTGA. The CDR3 is CASSPAAAGANVLTF. The CDR3 DNA sequence: TGTGCCAGCAGCCCGGCGGCAGCTGGGGCCAACGTCCTGACTTTC.

This sequence joins TRBV28 and TRBJ1-1, with D maybe TRBD1 (5 bases). The CDR3 extends over 15 amino acids. Trimming took 6 bases from V and 1 from J, leaving 15 bases between them. Germline loops: CDR1 MDHEN, CDR2 SYDVKM. The CDR3 DNA reads as TGTGCCAGCAGCGTGGCAGGGAACCGGAACACTGAAGCTTTCTTT. Its translation is CASSVAGNRNTEAFF. The complete variable domain, with remaining parts taken from reference TRBV28 and TRBJ1-1, reads DVKVTQSSRYLVKRTGEKVFLECVQDMDHENMFWYRQDPGLGLRLIYFSYDVKMKEKGDIPEGYSVSREKKERFSLILESASTNQTSMYLCASSVAGNRNTEAFFGQGTRLTVV.

The V and J genes are TRBV5-5 and TRBJ1-5; 7 positions match TRBD1. Germline CDR1 reads SGHKS; CDR2 reads YYEKEE (reference sequence). Trimming at V came to 0 bases and at J to 4 bases, leaving 10 bases not matched to a gene. This CDR3 region has 17 residues. Here the CDR3 reads CASSLGSSTGWNQPQHF. In nucleotides, the CDR3 is TGTGCCAGCAGCTTGGGGTCATCGACAGGGTGGAATCAGCCCCAGCATTTT.

This clone was detected only once. The genes are TRBV2 and TRBJ1-5; the D gene is possibly TRBD1 (5 bases). The CDR3 has 16 residues. The germline gives CDR1 SNHLY, CDR2 FYNNEI. Trimming removed 4 bases from V and 5 bases from J, with 18 bases in between. The CDR3 is CASSGSAGERDQPQHF. CDR3 DNA sequence: TGTGCCAGCAGTGGTTCGGCGGGGGAGCGGGATCAGCCCCAGCATTTT.